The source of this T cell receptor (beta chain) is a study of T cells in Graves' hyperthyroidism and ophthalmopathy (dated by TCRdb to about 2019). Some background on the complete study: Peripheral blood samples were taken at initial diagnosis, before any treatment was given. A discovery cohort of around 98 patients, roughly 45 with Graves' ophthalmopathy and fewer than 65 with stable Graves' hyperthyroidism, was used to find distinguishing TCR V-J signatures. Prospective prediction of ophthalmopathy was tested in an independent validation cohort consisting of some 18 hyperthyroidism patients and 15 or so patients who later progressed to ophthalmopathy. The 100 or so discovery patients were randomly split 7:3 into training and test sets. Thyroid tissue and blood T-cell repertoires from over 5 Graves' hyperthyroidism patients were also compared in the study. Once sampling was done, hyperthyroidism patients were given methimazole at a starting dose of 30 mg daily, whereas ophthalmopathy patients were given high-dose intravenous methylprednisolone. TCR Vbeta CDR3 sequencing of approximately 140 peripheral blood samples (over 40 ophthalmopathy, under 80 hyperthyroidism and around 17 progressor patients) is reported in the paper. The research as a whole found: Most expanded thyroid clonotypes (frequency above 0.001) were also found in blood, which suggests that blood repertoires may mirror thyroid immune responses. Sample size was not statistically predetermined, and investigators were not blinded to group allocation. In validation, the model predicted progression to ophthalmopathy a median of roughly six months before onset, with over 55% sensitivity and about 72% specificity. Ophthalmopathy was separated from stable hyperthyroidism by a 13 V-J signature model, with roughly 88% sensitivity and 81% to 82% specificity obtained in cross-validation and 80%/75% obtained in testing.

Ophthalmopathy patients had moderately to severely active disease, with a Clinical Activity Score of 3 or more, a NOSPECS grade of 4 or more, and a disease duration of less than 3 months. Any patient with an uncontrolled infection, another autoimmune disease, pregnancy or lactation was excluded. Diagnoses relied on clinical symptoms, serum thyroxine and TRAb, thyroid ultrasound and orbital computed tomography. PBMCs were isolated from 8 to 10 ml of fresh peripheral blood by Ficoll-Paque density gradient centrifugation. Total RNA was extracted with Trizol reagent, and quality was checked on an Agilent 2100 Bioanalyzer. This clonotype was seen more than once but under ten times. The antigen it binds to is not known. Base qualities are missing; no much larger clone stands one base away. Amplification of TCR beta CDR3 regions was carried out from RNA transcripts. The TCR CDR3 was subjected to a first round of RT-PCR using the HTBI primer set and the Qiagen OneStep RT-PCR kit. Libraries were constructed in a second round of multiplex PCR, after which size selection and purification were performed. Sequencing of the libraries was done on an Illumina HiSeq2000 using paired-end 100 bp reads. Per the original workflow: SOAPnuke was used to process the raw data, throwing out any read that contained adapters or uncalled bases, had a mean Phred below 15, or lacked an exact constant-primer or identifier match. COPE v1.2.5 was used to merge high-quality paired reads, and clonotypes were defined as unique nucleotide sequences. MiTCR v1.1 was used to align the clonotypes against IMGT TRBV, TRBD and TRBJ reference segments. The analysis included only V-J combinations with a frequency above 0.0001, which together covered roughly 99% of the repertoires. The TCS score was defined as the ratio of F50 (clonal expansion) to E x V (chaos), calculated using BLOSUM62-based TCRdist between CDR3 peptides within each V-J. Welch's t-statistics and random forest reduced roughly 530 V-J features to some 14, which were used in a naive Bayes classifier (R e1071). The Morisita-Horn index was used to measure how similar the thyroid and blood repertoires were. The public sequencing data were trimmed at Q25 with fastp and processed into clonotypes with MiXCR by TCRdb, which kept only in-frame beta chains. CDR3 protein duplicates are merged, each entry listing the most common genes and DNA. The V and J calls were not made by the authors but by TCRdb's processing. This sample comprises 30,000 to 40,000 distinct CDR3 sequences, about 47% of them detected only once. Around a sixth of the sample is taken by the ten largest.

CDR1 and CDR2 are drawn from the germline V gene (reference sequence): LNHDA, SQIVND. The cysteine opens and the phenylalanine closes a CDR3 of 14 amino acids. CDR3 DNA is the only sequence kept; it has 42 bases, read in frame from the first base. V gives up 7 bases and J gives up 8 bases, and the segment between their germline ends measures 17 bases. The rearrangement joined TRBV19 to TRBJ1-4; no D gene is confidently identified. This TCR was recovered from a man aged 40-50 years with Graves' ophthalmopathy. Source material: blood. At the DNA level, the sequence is TGTGCCAGTACCCACGTCGGATTCGGGGAAAAACTGTTTTTT. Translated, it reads CASTHVGFGEKLFF. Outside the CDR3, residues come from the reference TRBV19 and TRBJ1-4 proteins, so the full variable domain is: DGGITQSPKYLFRKEGQNVTLSCEQNLNHDAMYWYRQDPGQGLRLIYYSQIVNDFQKGDIAEGYSVSREKKESFPLTVTSAQKNPTAFYLCASTHVGFGEKLFFGSGTQLSVL.